The source of this T cell receptor (beta chain) is a study (dated by TCRdb to between 2014 and 2017). At the level of the whole study: The study set out to test whether tumor-infiltrating Tregs in breast cancer get recruited from blood Tregs or are instead converted in situ from other CD4+ T cell subsets. What the study reported, not specific to this receptor: The greatest overlap of tumor-infiltrating Treg TCR alpha and beta sequences was observed with tumor naive CD4+ T cells, followed by blood naive CD4+ T cells. Validation in the larger cohort was restricted to a single TCR beta V-J rearrangement rather than whole repertoires. Tumor memory CD4+ T cell TCR gene usage was found to cluster with blood and lymph node memory CD4+ cells and with lymph node naive CD4+ cells.

Trimmed from V: 6 bases; trimmed from J: 0 bases; junction bases lacking a gene match: 5. The CDR3 numbers 17 residues from cysteine through phenylalanine. Only the CDR3 part of the read is kept: 51 bases, read in frame from the first base. Full-length TCR variable regions were amplified by 5' RACE PCR with constant-region reverse primers, followed by semi-nested PCR with Nested Universal Primer A. The ReliaPrep RNA Cell Miniprep System was used to extract total RNA, which was then reverse transcribed into 5'RACE-ready cDNA with the SMARTer RACE 5'/3' Kit. Multiplex adaptors were used to barcode full-length TCR alpha and beta libraries, and the barcoded libraries were sequenced on an Illumina MiSeq. For the original study's pipeline: For each of nine subset-tissue groups, sequencing data from the five patients were pooled, and the groups were then compared using unsupervised clustering of TCR gene usage. The Morisita-Horn index was used to calculate repertoire similarity, with shared sequences weighted by how much each contributed to each repertoire. TCRdb ran its own pipeline on the public reads, namely fastp trimming at Q25 and MiXCR clone calling, and kept in-frame beta chains. Rows matching on CDR3 protein sequence are summarized as one entry with the most common DNA and genes. None of the V and J calls come from the authors' own analysis; TCRdb made them. Here the sample has tens of thousands of distinct CDR3 sequences; more than 15% occur a single time. 2% to 2.5% of the sample goes to the ten largest clones.

The Miltenyi Naive CD4+ T Cell Isolation kit was used to purify naive CD4+ T cells, and Tregs were depleted with CD25 microbeads. Tregs, naive and memory CD4+ T cells from tumor, blood and ipsilateral draining lymph nodes of 5 or 6 breast cancer patients underwent full-length TCR alpha and beta sequencing. Ficoll density gradient centrifugation was used to isolate mononuclear cells from either lymph nodes or around 50 ml of peripheral blood. FACS confirmed that the sorted cell populations were more than 90% pure. This clonotype was observed a few times. Its binding antigen is unknown. Base qualities were left out, and no much larger clone turns up one base away.

The material sequenced was naive CD4+ T cells sorted from blood. The sample's cell subset or site, from its label and the paper: naive CD4+ T cells, CD4+CD45RA+CD25-. The sequence came from a female donor with breast cancer. The chain links TRBV12-3 or TRBV12-4 with TRBJ2-6; 10 central nucleotides agree with TRBD1. The DNA sequence follows: TGTGCCAGCAGCCCGGGACAGGGGTACTCTGGGGCCAACGTCCTGACTTTC. This encodes CASSPGQGYSGANVLTF.